This TCR beta chain was identified in a study of T cells in Graves' hyperthyroidism and ophthalmopathy (dated by TCRdb to about 2019). For context, the study as a whole: Peripheral blood samples were taken at the time of initial diagnosis, prior to any treatment. The paper reports TCR Vbeta CDR3 sequencing of over 130 peripheral blood samples: over 40 ophthalmopathy, about 75 hyperthyroidism and around 17 progressor patients. The roughly 100 discovery patients were randomly divided into training and test sets at a 7:3 ratio. After blood sampling, hyperthyroidism patients were treated with methimazole at a starting dose of 30 mg daily, and ophthalmopathy patients were treated with high-dose intravenous methylprednisolone. To identify TCR V-J signatures that set the groups apart, the researchers used a discovery cohort of about a hundred patients, made up of some 41 with Graves' ophthalmopathy and approximately 57 with stable Graves' hyperthyroidism. In more than 5 Graves' hyperthyroidism patients, the study also compared T-cell repertoires from thyroid tissue with T-cell repertoires from blood. Prospective prediction of ophthalmopathy was tested in an independent validation cohort of fewer than 20 hyperthyroidism patients and 17 patients who later progressed to ophthalmopathy. The full study reports these points: A model built on a 13 V-J signature distinguished ophthalmopathy from stable hyperthyroidism, reaching 85% to 90% sensitivity and about 81% specificity in cross-validation and 80%/75% in testing. Most expanded thyroid clonotypes (frequency above 0.001) were also found in blood, which suggests that blood repertoires may mirror thyroid immune responses. In validation, progression to ophthalmopathy was predicted by the model with 55% to 71% sensitivity and roughly 72% specificity, a median of around 5.9 months before onset. Sample size was not statistically predetermined, and blinding of investigators to group allocation was not performed.

Graves' hyperthyroidism was defined as stable when no progression to ophthalmopathy occurred over 18 months of follow-up. The hyperthyroidism patients were between 18 and 65 years old and newly diagnosed, with a disease duration of less than 2 months. Exclusion was applied to patients with uncontrolled infections, other autoimmune diseases, pregnancy or lactation. Diagnoses were established on the basis of clinical symptoms, serum thyroxine and TRAb, thyroid ultrasound, and orbital computed tomography. Ficoll-Paque density gradient centrifugation was used to isolate PBMCs from about 10 ml of fresh peripheral blood. Trizol reagent was used to extract total RNA, and RNA quality was then checked on an Agilent 2100 Bioanalyzer. This clonotype came up many times. Its recognized antigen is unknown. No base quality values were provided; no much bigger clone lies one nucleotide off. The TCR beta CDR3 regions were amplified from the RNA transcripts. The TCR CDR3 was subjected to a first round of RT-PCR using the HTBI primer set and the Qiagen OneStep RT-PCR kit. A second multiplex PCR round built the libraries, followed by size selection and purification. Sequencing of the libraries was done on an Illumina HiSeq2000 using paired-end 100 bp reads. Regarding the original processing steps: SOAPnuke was used to process the raw data, with reads discarded if the reads contained adapters or uncalled bases, had a mean Phred below 15, or lacked an exact constant-primer or identifier match. COPE v1.2.5 was used to merge high-quality paired reads, and clonotypes were defined as unique nucleotide sequences. MiTCR v1.1 was used to align clonotypes to the IMGT TRBV, TRBD and TRBJ reference segments. Analysis was restricted to V-J combinations with a frequency above 0.0001, which covered roughly 99% of repertoires. The TCS score was defined as the ratio of F50 (clonal expansion) to E x V (chaos), calculated using BLOSUM62-based TCRdist between CDR3 peptides within each V-J. Welch's t-statistics and random forest reduced around 550 V-J features to roughly 13, which were used in a naive Bayes classifier (R e1071). TCRdb redid the processing of the public reads, applying fastp at Q25 and MiXCR, and retained in-frame beta chains. A single entry per CDR3 protein holds the most common genes and DNA from its merged rows. Here the V and J calls rest on TCRdb's processing, not on the authors' analysis. The sample profile shows roughly 380,000 distinct CDR3 sequences; about 15% of them were found once. Together, the top ten hold roughly 9.6% of the sample.

The TCR was taken from a woman aged 60-75 years with Graves' hyperthyroidism. The sequencing input was blood.

The DNA sequence follows: TGTGCCAGCAGCTCACCCTGGACTCCCTCCTACGAGCAGTACTTC. It codes for CASSSPWTPSYEQYF. This chain joins TRBV7-9 to TRBJ2-7; the D region possibly corresponds to TRBD2 (5 bases align). According to the germline V gene (reference sequence), CDR1 reads SEHNR and CDR2 reads FQNEAQ. The CDR3 has 15 amino acids, counting the end cysteine and phenylalanine. The DNA shown is the 45-base CDR3, in frame from base 1. V gives up 4 bases and J gives up 0 bases, and the segment between their germline ends measures 13 bases.